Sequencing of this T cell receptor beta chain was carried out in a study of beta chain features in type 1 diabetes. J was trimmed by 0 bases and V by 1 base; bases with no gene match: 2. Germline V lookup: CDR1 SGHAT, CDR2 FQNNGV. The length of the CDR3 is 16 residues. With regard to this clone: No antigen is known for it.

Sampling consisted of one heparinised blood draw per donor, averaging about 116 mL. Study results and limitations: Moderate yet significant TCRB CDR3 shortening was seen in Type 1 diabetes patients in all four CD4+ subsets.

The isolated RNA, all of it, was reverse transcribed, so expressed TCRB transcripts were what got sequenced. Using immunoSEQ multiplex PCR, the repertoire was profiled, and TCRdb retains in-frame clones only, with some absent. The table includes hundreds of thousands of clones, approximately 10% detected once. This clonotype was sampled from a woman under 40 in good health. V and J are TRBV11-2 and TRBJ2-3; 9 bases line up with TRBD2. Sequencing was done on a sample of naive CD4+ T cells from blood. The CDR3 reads CASSLALAGSTDTQYF. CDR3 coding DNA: TGTGCCAGCAGCTTAGCCCTAGCGGGGAGCACAGATACGCAGTATTTT. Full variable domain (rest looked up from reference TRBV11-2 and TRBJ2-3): EAGVAQSPRYKIIEKRQSVAFWCNPISGHATLYWYQQILGQGPKLLIQFQNNGVVDDSQLPKDRFSAERLKGVDSTLKIQPAKLEDSAVYLCASSLALAGSTDTQYFGPGTRLTVL.